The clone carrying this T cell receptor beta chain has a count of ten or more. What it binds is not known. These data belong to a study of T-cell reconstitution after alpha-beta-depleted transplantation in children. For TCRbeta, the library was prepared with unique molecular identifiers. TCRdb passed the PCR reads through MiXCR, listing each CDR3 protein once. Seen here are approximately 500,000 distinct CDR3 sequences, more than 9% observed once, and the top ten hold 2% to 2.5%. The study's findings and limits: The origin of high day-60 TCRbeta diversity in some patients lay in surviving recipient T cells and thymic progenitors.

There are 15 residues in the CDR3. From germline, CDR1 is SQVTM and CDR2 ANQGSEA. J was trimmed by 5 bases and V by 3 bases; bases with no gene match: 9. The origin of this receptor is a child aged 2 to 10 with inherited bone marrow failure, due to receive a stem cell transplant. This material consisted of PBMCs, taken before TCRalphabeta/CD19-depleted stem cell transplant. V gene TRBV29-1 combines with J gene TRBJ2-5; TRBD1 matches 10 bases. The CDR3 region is CSVEPGTGVWETQYF. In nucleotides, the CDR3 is TGCAGCGTTGAGCCCGGGACAGGGGTTTGGGAGACCCAGTACTTC.